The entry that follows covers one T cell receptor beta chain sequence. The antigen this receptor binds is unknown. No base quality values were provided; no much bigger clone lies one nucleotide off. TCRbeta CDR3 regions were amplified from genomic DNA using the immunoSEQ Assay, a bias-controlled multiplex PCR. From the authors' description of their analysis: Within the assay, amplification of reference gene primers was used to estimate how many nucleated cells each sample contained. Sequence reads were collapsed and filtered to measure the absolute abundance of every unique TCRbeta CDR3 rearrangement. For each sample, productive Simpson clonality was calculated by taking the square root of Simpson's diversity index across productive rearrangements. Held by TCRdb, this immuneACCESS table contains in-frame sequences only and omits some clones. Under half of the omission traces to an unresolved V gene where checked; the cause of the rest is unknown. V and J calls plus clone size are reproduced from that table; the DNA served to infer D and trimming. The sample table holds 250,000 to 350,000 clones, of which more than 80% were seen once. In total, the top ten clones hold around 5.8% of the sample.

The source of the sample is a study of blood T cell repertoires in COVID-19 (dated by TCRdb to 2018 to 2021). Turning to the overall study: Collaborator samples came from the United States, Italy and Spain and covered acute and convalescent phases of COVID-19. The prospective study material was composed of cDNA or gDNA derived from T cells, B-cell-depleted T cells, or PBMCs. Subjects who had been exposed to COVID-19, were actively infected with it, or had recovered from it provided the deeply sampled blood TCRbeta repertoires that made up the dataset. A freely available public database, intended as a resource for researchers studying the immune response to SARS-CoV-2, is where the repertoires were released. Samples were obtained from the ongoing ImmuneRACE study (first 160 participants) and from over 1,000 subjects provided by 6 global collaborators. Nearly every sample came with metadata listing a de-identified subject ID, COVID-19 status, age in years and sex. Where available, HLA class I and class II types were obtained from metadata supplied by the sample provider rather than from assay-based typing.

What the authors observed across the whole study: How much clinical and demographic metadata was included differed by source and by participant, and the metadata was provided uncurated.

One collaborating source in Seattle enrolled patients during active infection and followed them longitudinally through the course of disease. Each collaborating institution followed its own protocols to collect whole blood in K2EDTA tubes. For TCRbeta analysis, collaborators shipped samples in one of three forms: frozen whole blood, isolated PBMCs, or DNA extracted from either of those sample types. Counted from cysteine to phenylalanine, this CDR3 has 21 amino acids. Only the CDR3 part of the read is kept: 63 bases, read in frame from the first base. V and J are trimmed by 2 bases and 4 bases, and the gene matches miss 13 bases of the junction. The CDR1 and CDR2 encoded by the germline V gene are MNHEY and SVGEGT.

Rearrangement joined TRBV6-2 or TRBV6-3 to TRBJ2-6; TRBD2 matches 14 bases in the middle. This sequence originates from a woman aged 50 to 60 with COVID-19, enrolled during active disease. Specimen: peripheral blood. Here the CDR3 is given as CASSYGLAGGAGQAGANVLTF. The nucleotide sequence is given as TGTGCCAGCAGTTACGGACTAGCGGGAGGCGCCGGCCAGGCAGGGGCCAACGTCCTGACTTTC.